This T cell receptor beta chain came from a study of PD-1 blockade in classical Hodgkin lymphoma. The V end was cut by 6 bases, the J end by 1 base, with 9 bases between. There are 13 residues in the CDR3. Germline CDR1 SQVTM, CDR2 ANQGSEA. Repertoires were generated with immunoSEQ multiplex PCR, while TCRdb's copy carries only in-frame clones and drops some. The sample yields about 23,000 clones, about two thirds seen once. Each patient experienced a relapse that followed autologous stem cell transplantation, and brentuximab vedotin exposure varied. Broader study findings: Possibly reflecting disease activity or prior therapy, repertoire differences have causes that remain undefined. Nivolumab initiated under 1 year post-ASCT led to patient exclusion. For complete responders, baseline diversity was comparable to that of newly diagnosed patients. Reported baseline diversity: healthy donors highest, relapsed/refractory patients lowest.

A word on this clone: Its antigen is not known.

Source: peripheral blood mononuclear cells (PBMCs), taken at baseline. This receptor was taken from a human donor with classical Hodgkin lymphoma. V usage is TRBV29-1 and J usage is TRBJ2-2; no clear D gene. The CDR3 is CSVRAGNTGELFF. CDR3 sequence (DNA): TGCAGCGTCCGAGCAGGGAACACCGGGGAGCTGTTTTTT.